These 24 T cell receptor beta chains originate from one sample sequenced in a study of cytomegalovirus exposure and HLA in healthy donors. Researchers ran the PCR with 60 Vbeta and 13 Jbeta primers. Some clones are missing from TCRdb's copy, which holds only in-frame ones; the method was immunoSEQ multiplex PCR. The table has about 95,000 clones, around four fifths seen once; the top ten hold about 3.7%. Sequenced sample: PBMCs. Receptors were obtained from a man aged 25 to 45 in good health and CMV-seropositive.

This chain connects TRBV28 to TRBJ2-7, with D possibly being TRBD1 (6 bases). The CDR3 spans 15 residues. Trimming shortened V by 5 bases and J by 2 bases, and 16 bases separated the two germline ends. The V gene's germline CDR1 is MDHEN and CDR2 SYDVKM. In nucleotides, the CDR3 is TGTGCCAGCAGTACCACAGGGAAGGGGGCCTACGAGCAGTACTTC. Translating gives CASSTTGKGAYEQYF.

This clone is a singleton in its sample. The V call is TRBV2, the J call TRBJ1-1, with 7 nucleotides matching TRBD1. The J segment lost 11 bases and the V segment lost 0 bases, leaving 9 bases of the junction unmatched. CDR1 is SNHLY, CDR2 FYNNEI, per germline. The CDR3 has 14 amino acids. CDR3 amino acids: CASSEALKGAQAFF. The CDR3 DNA reads as TGTGCCAGCAGTGAAGCGCTTAAGGGGGCGCAGGCTTTCTTT.

The gene calls are TRBV13 and TRBJ1-2, with a weak D call TRBD1 (6 bases). Germline values: CDR1 PRHDT, CDR2 FYEKMQ (reference sequence). The V gene lost 5 bases and the J gene lost 2 bases, with 15 bases spanning the gap. The CDR3 loop spans 15 amino acids. In DNA form, the CDR3 reads TGTGCCAGCAGCCCGAGCGGGGGCTCGAACTATGGCTACACCTTC. Encoded protein: CASSPSGGSNYGYTF.

CDR3 DNA: TGTGCCACCAGCAGAGATTCATTCAGCGAGATCTACAATGAGCAGTTCTTC. Its translation is CATSRDSFSEIYNEQFF. The chain links TRBV15 to TRBJ2-1; D is uncertain. The CDR3 runs 17 residues. V was trimmed by 0 bases and J by 3 bases, leaving 15 bases between them. Germline lookup yields CDR1 LNHNV and CDR2 YYDKDF (reference sequence). Filled out from reference TRBV15 and TRBJ2-1, the complete variable domain reads DAMVIQNPRYQVTQFGKPVTLSCSQTLNHNVMYWYQQKSSQAPKLLFHYYDKDFNNEADTPDNFQSRRPNTSFCFLDIRSPGLGDTAMYLCATSRDSFSEIYNEQFFGPGTRLTVL.

This sequence joins TRBV14 and TRBJ2-1; the D is unclear. The CDR3 totals 12 residues. Germline V gene data show CDR1 as SGHDN and CDR2 as FVKESK. The V end was cut by 4 bases, the J end by 7 bases, with 8 bases between. CDR3 DNA: TGTGCCAGCAGCCTGCAGTGGAATGAGCAGTTCTTC. This codes for CASSLQWNEQFF.

The chain recombines TRBV2 with TRBJ1-4; a possible D gene is TRBD1 (6 bases). The CDR3 extends over 12 amino acids. V lost 7 bases, J lost 8 bases, and 11 bases lay in between. Germline values: CDR1 SNHLY, CDR2 FYNNEI. The CDR3 protein is CASTGVPEKLFF. The CDR3 region has the DNA TGTGCCAGCACAGGGGTACCGGAAAAACTGTTTTTT.

The chain couples TRBV28 to TRBJ2-3; no clear D gene. CDR1 and CDR2 from the germline V gene are MDHEN and SYDVKM. The CDR3 length is 14 residues. V was pared by 2 bases and J by 2 bases, with 8 bases between. The CDR3 loop is CASSLKLITDTQYF. CDR3 DNA sequence: TGTGCCAGCAGTTTAAAGCTCATCACAGATACGCAGTATTTT. Full variable domain (remainder filled in from reference TRBV28 and TRBJ2-3): DVKVTQSSRYLVKRTGEKVFLECVQDMDHENMFWYRQDPGLGLRLIYFSYDVKMKEKGDIPEGYSVSREKKERFSLILESASTNQTSMYLCASSLKLITDTQYFGPGTRLTVL.

CDR3 residues: CSVQIMGGVNTEAFF. The CDR3 coding sequence is TGCAGCGTCCAGATAATGGGGGGGGTGAACACTGAAGCTTTCTTT. The V call is TRBV29-1, the J call TRBJ1-1; D is perhaps TRBD1 (5 bases). V lost 6 bases and J 0 bases, leaving 17 bases between the germline ends. Germline V gene lookup returns CDR1 SQVTM and CDR2 ANQGSEA. This CDR3 contains 15 residues.

The sample holds a few counts of this clone. The rearrangement uses TRBV28 and TRBJ1-1; 8 positions agree with TRBD1. The CDR3 length is 14 residues. V shed 3 bases and J 3 bases; nucleotides not matched to a gene: 3. CDR1 is MDHEN, CDR2 SYDVKM, per germline. CDR3: CASSLGRGHTEAFF. In DNA, the CDR3 is TGTGCCAGCAGTTTGGGCAGGGGGCACACTGAAGCTTTCTTT.

The chain carries TRBV18 and TRBJ2-6; 12 bases line up with TRBD1. The V segment lost 3 bases and the J segment 2 bases; nucleotides outside the gene matches: 5. The CDR3 runs 18 residues. CDR1 and CDR2 from the germline V gene are KGHSH and LQKENI. This CDR3 reads CASSPGGQGAAGANVLTF. DNA for the CDR3: TGTGCCAGCTCACCGGGGGGACAGGGGGCAGCTGGGGCCAACGTCCTGACTTTC.

The chain carries TRBV19 and TRBJ2-1, with D possibly being TRBD2 (6 bases). CDR1 is LNHDA, CDR2 SQIVND, per germline (reference sequence). The CDR3 length is 14 residues. Trimming shortened V by 4 bases and J by 0 bases, and 7 bases separated the two germline ends. The CDR3 DNA sequence: TGTGCCAGTAGTAGCGGGGCCTCCTACAATGAGCAGTTCTTC. It yields the protein CASSSGASYNEQFF.

The chain combines TRBV7-9 with TRBJ1-1, with D perhaps matching TRBD1 (5 bases). The CDR3 runs to 12 residues. CDR1 is SEHNR and CDR2 is FQNEAQ in the germline V gene (reference sequence). The germline V and J ends were trimmed by 7 bases and 10 bases, with 16 bases remaining between them. CDR3 protein: CASNSDIRPAFF. The DNA for the CDR3 is TGTGCCAGCAACTCGGACATTCGCCCAGCTTTCTTT. Filled out from reference TRBV7-9 and TRBJ1-1, the complete variable domain reads DTGVSQNPRHKITKRGQNVTFRCDPISEHNRLYWYRQTLGQGPEFLTYFQNEAQLEKSRLLSDRFSAERPKGSFSTLEIQRTEQGDSAMYLCASNSDIRPAFFGQGTRLTVV.

V and J are TRBV28 and TRBJ2-7; D unresolved. From germline, CDR1 is MDHEN and CDR2 SYDVKM. Trimming shortened V by 3 bases and J by 2 bases, and 17 bases separated the two germline ends. The CDR3 length is 16 residues. The CDR3, as DNA: TGTGCCAGCAGTTTCCCCAAGCAGACGGGTACCTACGAGCAGTACTTC. Translation: CASSFPKQTGTYEQYF. Full variable domain (outside the CDR3, taken from reference TRBV28 and TRBJ2-7): DVKVTQSSRYLVKRTGEKVFLECVQDMDHENMFWYRQDPGLGLRLIYFSYDVKMKEKGDIPEGYSVSREKKERFSLILESASTNQTSMYLCASSFPKQTGTYEQYFGPGTRLTVT.

The chain has TRBV14 and TRBJ2-5, with TRBD1 matching 9 bases. The end of the DNA fits TRBJ2-7 better, so the J call may be wrong. Germline CDR1 SGHDN, CDR2 FVKESK. The CDR3 runs 15 residues. The chain's CDR3 is CASSQDSQGAHEQYF. CDR3 DNA: TGTGCCAGCAGCCAAGATTCACAGGGGGCCCACGAGCAGTACTTC.

The chain is built from TRBV7-2 and TRBJ1-5; maybe TRBD1 (6 bases). Deletions cut 7 bases from V and 4 bases from J, with 17 bases between. Germline CDR1 is SGHTA and CDR2 is FQGNSA. The CDR3 has 15 residues. The CDR3 bases are TGTGCCAGCACCCCCGACAGGCAGCAGAATCAGCCCCAGCATTTT. Residues: CASTPDRQQNQPQHF.

The chain employs TRBV6-1 and TRBJ1-1; 7 positions match TRBD1. Germline CDR1 reads MNHNS; CDR2 reads SASEGT. With 6 bases clipped from V and 5 bases from J, the junction kept 12 bases outside the gene matches. CDR3 size: 15 residues. CDR3 DNA sequence: TGTGCCAGCAGGGGCCCAAACAGGGGTGGGACTGAAGCTTTCTTT. This codes for CASRGPNRGGTEAFF.

The V gene is TRBV10-3, the J gene TRBJ2-3; TRBD2 is a possible D gene (6 bases). Germline CDR1 and CDR2: ENHRY and SYGVKD. This CDR3 contains 17 residues. V lost 0 bases and J 1 base, leaving 14 bases between the germline ends. Here the CDR3 reads CAISESKNPGGTDTQYF. The CDR3 bases are TGTGCCATCAGTGAGTCTAAAAATCCGGGGGGCACAGATACGCAGTATTTT.

This chain uses TRBV5-4 with TRBJ2-1, with 11 bases aligning to TRBD2. CDR1 and CDR2 from the germline V gene are SGHNT and YYREEE (reference sequence). With V trimmed by 1 base and J by 6 bases, 18 bases remained unmatched. The CDR3 length is 20 residues. The CDR3 spells CASSLLSSGRTTGTANEQFF. The CDR3 coding sequence is TGTGCCAGCAGCTTGCTCTCTAGCGGGAGGACTACGGGGACCGCCAATGAGCAGTTCTTC.

The chain links TRBV27 to TRBJ2-7; maybe TRBD1 (6 bases). The CDR3 has 13 residues. V shed 4 bases and J shed 3 bases, with 10 bases lying between them. Germline CDR1 and CDR2: MNHEY and SMNVEV (reference sequence). CDR3 sequence (DNA): TGTGCCAGCAGTTATCAGGGGATCTACGAGCAGTACTTC. This translates into CASSYQGIYEQYF.

The V call is TRBV27, the J call TRBJ1-6; D call uncertain. CDR1 is MNHEY and CDR2 is SMNVEV in the germline V gene (reference sequence). The CDR3 is 16 residues long. With 4 bases removed from V and 0 bases from J, the gap between germline ends came to 10 bases. DNA of the CDR3: TGTGCCAGCAGTTGGGGAGGGAGCTCCTATAATTCACCCCTCCACTTT. Its protein is CASSWGGSSYNSPLHF.

The rearrangement joins TRBV29-1 to TRBJ2-3; D remains unclear. Germline CDR1 reads SQVTM; CDR2 reads ANQGSEA. The CDR3 has 13 amino acids. V lost 0 bases and J lost 4, with 8 bases in between. The CDR3 DNA is TGCAGCGTTGAAGAAATGAGCGCAGATACGCAGTATTTT. Its protein product is CSVEEMSADTQYF.

This chain links TRBV13 with TRBJ2-1; D unclear. Trimming removed 2 bases from V and 9 bases from J, with 5 bases in between. Germline V gives CDR1 PRHDT, CDR2 FYEKMQ (reference sequence). This CDR3 has 11 amino acids. This CDR3 is CASSLRGEQFF. CDR3 bases: TGTGCCAGCAGCTTAAGAGGTGAGCAGTTCTTC.

The J gene is TRBJ1-1, the V gene TRBV7-2; weak D call: TRBD1 (5 bases). V was cut by 2 bases and J by 6 bases, with 25 bases left in between. The CDR3 consists of 18 residues. Germline values: CDR1 SGHTA, CDR2 FQGNSA. The CDR3 bases are TGTGCCAGCAGCTTAAGTCCTCCCGGTAGGGGATCGTTGGCTGAAGCTTTCTTT. It specifies CASSLSPPGRGSLAEAFF.

V is TRBV19 and J is TRBJ1-5; the match to TRBD1 covers 8 bases. There are 16 residues in the CDR3. Looked up from germline, CDR1 is LNHDA and CDR2 is SQIVND (reference sequence). V was pared by 5 bases and J by 3 bases, with 9 bases of the junction left unmatched. As DNA, the CDR3 is TGTGCCAGTAGTTTAAAGACAGGGGCAGACAATCAGCCCCAGCATTTT. Encoded protein: CASSLKTGADNQPQHF.